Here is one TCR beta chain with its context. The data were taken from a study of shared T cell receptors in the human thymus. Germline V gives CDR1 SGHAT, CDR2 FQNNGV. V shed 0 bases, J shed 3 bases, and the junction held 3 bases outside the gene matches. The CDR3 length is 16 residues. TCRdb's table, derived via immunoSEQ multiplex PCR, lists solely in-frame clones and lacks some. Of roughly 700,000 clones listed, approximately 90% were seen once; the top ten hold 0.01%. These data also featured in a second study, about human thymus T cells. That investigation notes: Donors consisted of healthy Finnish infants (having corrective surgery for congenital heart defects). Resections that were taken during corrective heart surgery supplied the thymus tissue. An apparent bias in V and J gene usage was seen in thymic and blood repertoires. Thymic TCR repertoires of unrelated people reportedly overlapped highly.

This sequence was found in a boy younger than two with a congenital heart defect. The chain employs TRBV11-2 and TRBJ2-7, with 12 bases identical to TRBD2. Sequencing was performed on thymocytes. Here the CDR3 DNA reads TGTGCCAGCAGCTTAGACGGGACTAGCGGGCTCTACGAGCAGTACTTC. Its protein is CASSLDGTSGLYEQYF.